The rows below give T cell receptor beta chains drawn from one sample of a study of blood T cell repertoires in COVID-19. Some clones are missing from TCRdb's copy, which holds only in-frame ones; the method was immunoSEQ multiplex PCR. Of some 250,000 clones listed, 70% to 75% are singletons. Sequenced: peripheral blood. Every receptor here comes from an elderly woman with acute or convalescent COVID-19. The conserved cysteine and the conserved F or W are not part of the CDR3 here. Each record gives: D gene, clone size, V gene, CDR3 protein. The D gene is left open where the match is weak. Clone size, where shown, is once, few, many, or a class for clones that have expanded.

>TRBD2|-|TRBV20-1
SASPPSGGYNEQF
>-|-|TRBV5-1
ASSLERGAVGEAF
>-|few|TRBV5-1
ASSLGVGSSARDTQY
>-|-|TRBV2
ASSDMRDLTDTQY
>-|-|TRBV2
ASSERLAGLSGAF
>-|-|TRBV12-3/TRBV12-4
ASSLGATRQY
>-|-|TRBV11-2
ASSLGNSGGGYT
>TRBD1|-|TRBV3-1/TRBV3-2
ASSQGSRTGVRNTIY
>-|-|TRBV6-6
ASSPAGNYGYT
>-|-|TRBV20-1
SASFETPRGKLF
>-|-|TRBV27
ASSFSGPNYGYT
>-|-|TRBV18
ASSPPAGNTGELF
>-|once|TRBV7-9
ASRPWGGSDTQY